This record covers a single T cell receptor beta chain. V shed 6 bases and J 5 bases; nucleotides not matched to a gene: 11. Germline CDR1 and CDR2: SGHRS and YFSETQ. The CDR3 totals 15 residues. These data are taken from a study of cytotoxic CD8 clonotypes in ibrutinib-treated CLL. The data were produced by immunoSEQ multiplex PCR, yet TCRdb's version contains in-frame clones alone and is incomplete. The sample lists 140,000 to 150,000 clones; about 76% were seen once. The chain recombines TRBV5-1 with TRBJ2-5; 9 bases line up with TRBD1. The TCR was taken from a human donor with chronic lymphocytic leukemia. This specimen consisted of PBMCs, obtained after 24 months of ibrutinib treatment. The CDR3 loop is CASTLQGARGETQYF. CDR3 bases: TGCGCCAGCACCTTACAGGGGGCGCGGGGGGAGACCCAGTACTTC.